This TCR beta chain was sequenced for a study of T cells after yellow fever vaccination (dated by TCRdb to between 2019 and 2020). Looking at the study overall: The SMART-Seq v4 Ultra Low Input RNA kit was used to prepare libraries from fractions with low cell numbers. Blood was drawn at multiple timepoints before and after primary and secondary immunization, with bulk PBMC replicates and cell subsets isolated. Two healthy male donors, one aged 18 to 30 and one aged 30 to 40 years, were included in the cohort. To follow T-cell clones before and after primary and booster YFV17D yellow fever vaccination, bulk TCR alpha and beta repertoires were sequenced over time.

Taken from cysteine to phenylalanine, the CDR3 has 15 residues. The read is trimmed to its CDR3 DNA, 45 bases read in frame from base 1. Clipping removes 0 bases from V and 5 bases from J, with 4 as the unmatched junction base count. CDR1 and CDR2, looked up from the germline V gene, are SGHVT and SQSDAQ. Overall results and qualifications from the work: Because abundant contaminating clonotypes from the bulk population could be contained in FACS-sorted repertoires, computational filtering was required. Only a couple of donors were included in the study, so the extent to which the findings can be generalized is limited. The secondary T-cell response was weaker than the primary response but faster, peaking on day 5 instead of day 15. Most clones expanded after primary vaccination (around 96% of CD4 and 88% of CD8) were re-detected after the booster, suggesting that broad memory maintenance occurred. A small fraction of clonotypes showed up in both the CD4 and CD8 compartments, probably as a result of convergent recombination.

TCR cDNA was synthesized by 5'RACE template switching, which introduced a universal primer site and unique molecular identifiers. cDNA synthesis was primed from both the TCR alpha and TCR beta constant segments. Library amplification involved two PCR steps, and the second step added sample barcodes and sequencing adapters. Sequencing of the libraries was done on either Illumina HiSeq 2500 (2x100 bp) or NovaSeq (2x150 bp). The authors processed their data as follows. MIGEC handled demultiplexing of reads and collapsing into UMI consensus sequences, while MiXCR performed V(D)J alignment. Using edgeR on replicate PBMC samples, clonotypes were called vaccine-responding if FDR was below 0.01 and the log2 fold change was above 5 up to day 15. Each bulk clonotype was labeled CD4 or CD8 based on which sequenced repertoire, CD4 or CD8, contained the clonotype at higher abundance. The public reads were reanalyzed by TCRdb: fastp trimming at Q25, MiXCR alignment, in-frame beta chains only. One record per CDR3 amino acid sequence lists the most common genes and DNA. The V and J calls reflect TCRdb's pipeline rather than the authors' work. This sample is represented by about 230,000 distinct CDR3 sequences; approximately 6.8% of them were singletons. Around 1.1% of the sample comes from the top ten.

Notes on this clonotype: Its recognized antigen is unknown. Nothing much larger sits one base from this clone, and base qualities are not available.

The intended sense of this specimen's treatment or condition label: live attenuated yellow fever vaccine strain. A standard Ficoll-Paque protocol was used to isolate PBMCs from peripheral blood. Dynabeads CD4 and CD8 positive selection kits were used to isolate CD4 and CD8 T-cell fractions. TriZol was used to extract RNA from bulk PBMCs, CD4 and CD8 fractions, and dextramer-positive and dextramer-negative fractions. The receptor comes from a man under 40 who received the YFV17D yellow fever vaccine. The V and J segments used are TRBV7-4 and TRBJ2-5; TRBD1 aligns with 9 central bases. The source was CD4+ T cells sorted from PBMCs, collected on the day of the yellow fever booster vaccination. The nucleotide sequence reads TGTGCCAGCAGCTTAGCGCTAGGACAGGGGGAGACCCAGTACTTC. The resulting protein is CASSLALGQGETQYF.